This record looks at one TCR beta chain sequence and its context. The V and J ends lost 4 bases and 2 bases respectively, with 18 bases between them. From germline, CDR1 is SNHLY and CDR2 FYNNEI. The CDR3 sequence is 16 residues long. These data come from a study of somatic mutations in cytotoxic T cells in rheumatoid arthritis. Study information: Patient blood (around 30 ml EDTA) was collected right after diagnosis, preceding any treatment.

Data came from immunoSEQ multiplex PCR; TCRdb stores just in-frame clones and leaves some out. The table has roughly 13,000 clones, 82% seen once; the top ten hold around 30%. This TCR was recovered from an adult with rheumatoid arthritis. The sample consisted of CD8+ T cells sorted from blood. The chain couples TRBV2 to TRBJ2-7; tentatively, D is TRBD2 (5 bases). The chain's CDR3 is CASSVWGDPLTYEQYF. Here the CDR3 DNA reads TGTGCCAGCAGTGTATGGGGAGATCCCTTAACCTACGAGCAGTACTTC.